One and the same sample provided the 5 T cell receptor beta chains below, sequenced in a study of CXCR3-negative and CXCR3-positive naive CD8 T cells. Whole-study results and caveats: The TRB CDR3s that CXCR3-positive naive cells carried were more hydrophobic than those of CXCR3-negative naive cells.

The authors prepared UMI-labeled TRB cDNA libraries by 5' RACE. TCRdb reprocessed the 5' RACE reads and reports one entry per CDR3 protein, with no DNA. The sample holds about 86,000 distinct CDR3 sequences. These receptors lack a known antigen. The sequenced sample was naive CXCR3+ CD8+ T cells from blood. Subset defined: CD45RO-CCR7+CD27+CD95- naive CD8+ T cells expressing CXCR3 (TNR3+). These receptors all stem from a human donor in good health. Some clones in this sample may be carry-over from other donors' samples.

The chain carries TRBV21-1 and TRBJ2-5; the TRBD1 assignment by TCRdb is unverifiable without DNA. TRBV21-1 is marked as a pseudogene. The CDR3 is 14 amino acids. CDR3 loop: CASRGARKQETQYF.

CDR3 protein: CASSLDDREVTEAFF. The genes are TRBV4-3 and TRBJ1-1; there is no DNA to check the TCRdb D call of TRBD1. CDR3 length: 15 amino acids. CDR1 is LGHNA, CDR2 YSLEER, per germline.

V and J are TRBV2 and TRBJ2-7; the D call of TRBD1 rests on TCRdb alone, since no DNA is present to check it. Germline V gives CDR1 SNHLY, CDR2 FYNNEI. CDR3 length: 12 amino acids. The CDR3 region is CATLQVSYEQYF.

The chain couples TRBV27 to TRBJ1-4. In germline, CDR1 is MNHEY, CDR2 SMNVEV (reference sequence). The CDR3 spans 18 residues. CDR3 amino acids: CASSFRYRGRDDNEKLFF. The variable domain in full, with the rest retrieved from reference TRBV27 and TRBJ1-4, is EAQVTQNPRYLITVTGKKLTVTCSQNMNHEYMSWYRQDPGLGLRQIYYSMNVEVTDKGDVPEGYKVSRKEKRNFPLILESPSPNQTSLYFCASSFRYRGRDDNEKLFFGSGTQLSVL.

CDR3 sequence reads: CASGLLTRPWAGAFTGELFF. The genes are TRBV12-5 and TRBJ2-2; the TCRdb D gene call, TRBD1, has no DNA to confirm it. Germline loops: CDR1 LGHNT, CDR2 FRNRAP. This CDR3 contains 20 residues.